At least ten counts were recorded for the clone carrying this T cell receptor beta chain. Its antigen is undetermined. Since the library was made to target alpha chains, this beta chain is a stray read and its abundance is not meaningful. The data stem from a study of spatial heterogeneity in lung cancer. Study conclusions and caveats: Approximately 7.1% of tumor T cells for alpha chains and around 12% for beta chains were estimated to be covered. Mutation tallies in tumors tracked expanded intratumoral alpha and beta TCR counts.

Every TCR cDNA molecule bore its own unique molecular identifier. In TCRdb, the 5' RACE reads were re-called with MiXCR into one record per CDR3 protein. The table has over 15,000 distinct CDR3 sequences, more than 9% seen once. Germline loops: CDR1 SGHTA, CDR2 FQGNSA. V dropped 2 bases and J dropped 5 bases, with 12 bases sitting between them. This CDR3 has 14 residues. Regarding time point: sample taken at primary tumor resection. The source is a female donor with early-stage non-small cell lung cancer. The specimen comprised lung tumor tissue, sampled at surgery. The rearrangement links TRBV7-2 to TRBJ2-5, with D perhaps TRBD2 (6 bases). CDR3 loop: CASSLNGGRETQYF. In DNA, the CDR3 is TGTGCCAGCAGCTTAAACGGGGGTAGGGAGACCCAGTACTTC.